This entry lists 24 T cell receptor beta chains sequenced from one sample in a study of radiotherapy plus CTLA-4 blockade in lung cancer. Clones were read by immunoSEQ multiplex PCR, and TCRdb kept only the in-frame ones, dropping some. The table shows 80,000 to 100,000 clones, with roughly 79% occurring only once. The material was peripheral blood, obtained from a patient treated with radiotherapy plus ipilimumab. The receptors stem from a human donor with non-small cell lung cancer who had a partial response to radiotherapy plus ipilimumab. Some clones in this sample may be carry-over from other donors' samples.

The CDR3 sequence is CASSPGDTEAFF. The CDR3 coding sequence is TGTGCCAGCAGTCCCGGGGACACTGAAGCTTTCTTT. This rearrangement joins TRBV11-3 to TRBJ1-1, with D unclear. Germline V gives CDR1 SGHNT, CDR2 YENEEA. Trimming removed 6 bases from V and 3 bases from J, with 8 bases in between. The CDR3 covers 12 residues.

The chain combines TRBV28 with TRBJ1-2, with 9 bases fitting TRBD1. CDR1 and CDR2 (germline): MDHEN, SYDVKM. The CDR3 has 15 residues. The J segment lost 6 bases and the V segment lost 8 bases, leaving 13 bases of the junction unmatched. The CDR3 region has the DNA TGTGCCAGCCATTCGAACAGGGGGCGCGGGAATGGCTACACCTTC. Translating it yields CASHSNRGRGNGYTF.

This sequence joins TRBV4-1 and TRBJ2-5; TRBD2 aligns across 9 bases. TRBJ2-7 matches the DNA end more closely, so the J call is doubtful. This CDR3 contains 15 residues. CDR1 and CDR2 from the germline V gene are MGHRA and YSYEKL. CDR3 residues: CASSRETSGPYEQYF. Written as DNA, the CDR3 is TGCGCCAGCAGCCGGGAGACTAGCGGTCCCTACGAGCAGTACTTC.

This clone was detected only a few times. Other DNA variants within this sample encode the same CDR3. The chain links TRBV28 to TRBJ2-3; 8 bases are shared with TRBD2. The CDR3 runs 17 residues. The V gene's germline CDR1 is MDHEN and CDR2 SYDVKM. After removal of 8 bases from V and 3 bases from J, the junction contained 16 bases not matched to a gene. CDR3 nucleotide sequence: TGTGCCAGCCCTCCCCCTCGGGGGGGGCGGGAAACAGATACGCAGTATTTT. This codes for CASPPPRGGRETDTQYF.

This chain links TRBV6-5 with TRBJ1-4; D unresolved. Germline V CDR1 and CDR2: MNHEY, SVGAGI. V gave up 6 bases and J gave up 7 bases, with 9 bases separating them. The CDR3 totals 12 residues. The chain's CDR3 is CASSRRGEKLFF. CDR3 nucleotide sequence: TGTGCCAGCAGCCGCCGGGGTGAAAAACTGTTTTTT.

The chain couples TRBV11-3 to TRBJ2-5; a possible D gene is TRBD2 (6 bases). The V end lost 3 bases, the J end lost 5 bases, and 10 bases lay between the germline ends. This CDR3 region has 13 residues. Germline V CDR1 and CDR2: SGHNT, YENEEA. DNA of the CDR3: TGTGCCAGCAGCTTCGGCCGGGGGGAGACCCAGTACTTC. Translated: CASSFGRGETQYF. The variable domain in full, with the rest retrieved from reference TRBV11-3 and TRBJ2-5, is EAGVVQSPRYKIIEKKQPVAFWCNPISGHNTLYWYLQNLGQGPELLIRYENEEAVDDSQLPKDRFSAERLKGVDSTLKIQPAELGDSAVYLCASSFGRGETQYFGPGTRLLVL.

The genes are TRBV7-2 and TRBJ1-2, with D unclear. Germline V gene lookup returns CDR1 SGHTA and CDR2 FQGNSA. V lost 5 bases and J lost 7, with 23 bases in between. The CDR3 consists of 16 residues. The CDR3 loop is CASSIGSTRPDTGYTF. The CDR3 DNA follows: TGTGCCAGCAGCATCGGAAGCACCCGGCCCGACACTGGCTACACCTTC.

This clone was picked up a small number of times. The chain uses TRBV7-2 and TRBJ1-2, with D possibly being TRBD1 (6 bases). V lost 4 bases to trimming and J lost 8 bases, with 14 bases between them. Germline V gene sequence: CDR1 SGHTA, CDR2 FQGNSA. This CDR3 has 13 residues. Written as DNA, the CDR3 is TGTGCCAGCAGCTGGCCAGGGGTTGGGGGCTACACCTTC. This sequence encodes CASSWPGVGGYTF.

CDR3 protein: CASSLGEASSTYEQYF. The CDR3 DNA reads as TGTGCCAGCAGCCTGGGAGAAGCTAGTTCTACCTACGAGCAGTACTTC. The rearrangement uses TRBV5-4 and TRBJ2-7; D may be TRBD2 (5 bases). Trimming shortened V by 4 bases and J by 2 bases, and 19 bases separated the two germline ends. Germline values: CDR1 SGHNT, CDR2 YYREEE (reference sequence). The CDR3 covers 16 residues.

The chain recombines TRBV9 with TRBJ1-5, with 7 bases that match TRBD1. The CDR3 length is 14 residues. V dropped 4 bases and J dropped 2; count of bases not matched to a gene: 3. The germline V gene has CDR1 SGDLS and CDR2 YYNGEE. The CDR3 nucleotides read TGTGCCAGCAGCCCCCAGGGGGGCAATCAGCCCCAGCATTTT. This codes for CASSPQGGNQPQHF.

This chain uses TRBV7-7 with TRBJ2-5; TRBD2 aligns across 9 bases. This CDR3 has 14 amino acids. The V gene end was trimmed by 5 bases and the J gene end by 1 base; junction bases not matched to a gene: 2. CDR1 is SSHAT and CDR2 is FNYEAQ in the germline V gene (reference sequence). This CDR3 is CASSPGLAQETQYF. The CDR3 bases are TGTGCCAGCAGCCCGGGACTAGCCCAAGAGACCCAGTACTTC.

This clone was detected only once. V and J are TRBV28 and TRBJ1-5; D unresolved. V lost 6 bases to trimming and J lost 0 bases, with 9 bases between them. Germline V lookup: CDR1 MDHEN, CDR2 SYDVKM. The CDR3 sequence is 14 residues long. The CDR3 nucleotides are TGTGCCAGCAGAGGAGAGTATAGCAATCAGCCCCAGCATTTT. It is translated as CASRGEYSNQPQHF.

This chain links TRBV7-2 with TRBJ2-5; tentatively, D is TRBD2 (6 bases). Germline CDR1 and CDR2: SGHTA and FQGNSA. The V end was cut by 2 bases, the J end by 2 bases, with 9 bases between. The CDR3 runs 14 residues. CDR3 DNA sequence: TGTGCCAGCAGCTTATCACTAGCTCAAGAGACCCAGTACTTC. This translates into CASSLSLAQETQYF.

J is TRBJ1-1 and V is TRBV4-1; D is undetermined. The CDR3 covers 16 residues. CDR1 is MGHRA, CDR2 YSYEKL, per germline. Trimming shortened V by 1 base and J by 1 base, and 13 bases separated the two germline ends. The CDR3 here is CASSQGRGASNTEAFF. CDR3 DNA: TGCGCCAGCAGCCAAGGCCGGGGAGCTTCGAACACTGAAGCTTTCTTT.

This clone was seen a few times. This sequence joins TRBV6-5 and TRBJ1-1; TRBD1 aligns across 8 bases. V lost 2 bases to trimming and J lost 5 bases; unmatched junction nucleotides: 4. There are 14 residues in the CDR3. Germline V gives CDR1 MNHEY, CDR2 SVGAGI. This CDR3 is CASSYGQGVTEAFF. The CDR3 DNA sequence: TGTGCCAGCAGTTACGGACAGGGTGTGACTGAAGCTTTCTTT.

The chain combines TRBV28 with TRBJ1-1, with 9 bases that match TRBD1. The germline V gene encodes CDR1 MDHEN and CDR2 SYDVKM. This CDR3 has 16 amino acids. The V and J ends lost 6 bases and 1 base, in that order; junction bases with no gene match: 9. Written as DNA, the CDR3 is TGTGCCAGCAGGCAACCACCGGGACAGGGGAACACTGAAGCTTTCTTT. Translation gives CASRQPPGQGNTEAFF.

The chain uses TRBV6-5 and TRBJ1-2; TRBD1 matches at 8 bases. CDR3 length: 14 amino acids. V lost 7 bases and J lost 4; bases outside the gene matches: 8. Germline V gene lookup returns CDR1 MNHEY and CDR2 SVGAGI. The CDR3 coding sequence is TGTGCCAGCACCAGGACAGGGAGCCTCTATGGCTACACCTTC. This gives the protein CASTRTGSLYGYTF.

The chain employs TRBV11-3 and TRBJ2-3; TRBD1 matches at 8 bases. CDR3 length: 16 amino acids. Germline-derived CDR1 and CDR2 are SGHNT and YENEEA. V was clipped by 4 bases and J by 3 bases; unmatched bases: 9. CDR3: CASSSRQGQGTDTQYF. Here the CDR3 DNA reads TGTGCCAGCAGCTCTCGACAGGGGCAAGGTACAGATACGCAGTATTTT.

The genes are TRBV11-3 and TRBJ1-2; D gene unclear. The V and J ends lost 4 bases and 8 bases respectively, with 23 bases between them. The CDR3 spans 16 residues. Germline CDR1 SGHNT, CDR2 YENEEA. CDR3 residues: CASSSSGILPMRGYTF. Written as DNA, the CDR3 is TGTGCCAGCAGCTCCTCCGGGATCTTACCCATGAGAGGCTACACCTTC. The full variable domain, in which reference TRBV11-3 and TRBJ1-2 provide the parts outside the CDR3, is EAGVVQSPRYKIIEKKQPVAFWCNPISGHNTLYWYLQNLGQGPELLIRYENEEAVDDSQLPKDRFSAERLKGVDSTLKIQPAELGDSAVYLCASSSSGILPMRGYTFGSGTRLTVV.

The chain has TRBV7-9 and TRBJ1-2, with D possibly being TRBD1 (5 bases). Germline V lookup: CDR1 SEHNR, CDR2 FQNEAQ (reference sequence). Trimming took off 8 bases at V and 1 base at J, with 11 bases between the two ends. The length of the CDR3 is 13 residues. CDR3 DNA sequence: TGTGCCAGCGGGATGACAGTTAACTATGGCTACACCTTC. Translated: CASGMTVNYGYTF.

The chain has TRBV18 and TRBJ2-6, with 10 bases lining up with TRBD1. CDR1 is KGHSH and CDR2 is LQKENI in the germline V gene. Unmatched junction bases numbered 14, after V lost 5 bases and J lost 4 bases. The CDR3 is 19 residues long. In DNA, the CDR3 is TGTGCCAGCTCAGCCTCTACCGGGACAGGGGTATTAGGGGCCAACGTCCTGACTTTC. Protein sequence: CASSASTGTGVLGANVLTF.

V usage is TRBV5-5 and J usage is TRBJ2-1, with a possible D match to TRBD2 (5 bases). Trimming shortened V by 4 bases and J by 9 bases, and 14 bases separated the two germline ends. Germline V CDR1 and CDR2: SGHKS, YYEKEE (reference sequence). The length of the CDR3 is 13 residues. In nucleotides, the CDR3 is TGTGCCAGCAGCGCACACATCGAGGGTGAGCAGTTCTTC. As protein: CASSAHIEGEQFF.

The chain is built from TRBV11-2 and TRBJ1-2, with a possible D match to TRBD1 (5 bases). The CDR3 contains 18 residues. Germline loops: CDR1 SGHAT, CDR2 FQNNGV. Trimming removed 1 base from V and 2 bases from J, with 20 bases in between. The CDR3 here is CASSLVVGRAGSNYGYTF. The CDR3 coding sequence is TGTGCCAGCAGCTTAGTTGTGGGTAGGGCAGGGTCGAACTATGGCTACACCTTC.

The chain links TRBV4-2 to TRBJ1-2, with TRBD1 matching over 7 bases. Germline values: CDR1 LGHNA, CDR2 YNFKEQ. With V trimmed by 4 bases and J by 8 bases, 10 bases remained unmatched. This CDR3 is built from 14 residues. The CDR3 DNA follows: TGTGCCAGCAGCCTCCCGGGACAGACTTCCGGCTACACCTTC. Protein product: CASSLPGQTSGYTF.